This T cell receptor (beta chain) was profiled in a study of Graves' ophthalmopathy and Graves' hyperthyroidism. Study summary: Ahead of any treatment, peripheral blood was obtained at the initial diagnosis. Regarding the study as a whole: The authors also found most expanded thyroid clonotypes above 0.001 frequency in blood.

The CDR3 covers 12 residues. The V gene's germline CDR1 is ENHRY and CDR2 SYGVKD. V lost 2 bases and J lost 9, with 8 bases in between. Clinicians diagnosed using symptoms, serum thyroxine, TRAb, thyroid ultrasound and orbital computed tomography. Amplification targeted the TCR beta CDR3 regions, with RNA transcripts as the source material. First-round RT-PCR employed HTBI primers, with a second-round multiplex PCR after it. In TCRdb, the multiplex PCR reads were re-called with MiXCR into one record per CDR3 protein. The top ten clones hold over 2.5% of a sample with about 660,000 distinct CDR3 sequences, about 38% of them seen once. Regarding this clonotype: What it binds is not known.

Sequenced material: peripheral blood. The TCR originated in an adult man with Graves' ophthalmopathy. This chain uses TRBV10-3 with TRBJ2-1, with D uncertain. CDR3 sequence: CAISELDVEQFF. The DNA of the CDR3 is TGTGCCATCAGTGAGCTAGATGTTGAGCAGTTCTTC.